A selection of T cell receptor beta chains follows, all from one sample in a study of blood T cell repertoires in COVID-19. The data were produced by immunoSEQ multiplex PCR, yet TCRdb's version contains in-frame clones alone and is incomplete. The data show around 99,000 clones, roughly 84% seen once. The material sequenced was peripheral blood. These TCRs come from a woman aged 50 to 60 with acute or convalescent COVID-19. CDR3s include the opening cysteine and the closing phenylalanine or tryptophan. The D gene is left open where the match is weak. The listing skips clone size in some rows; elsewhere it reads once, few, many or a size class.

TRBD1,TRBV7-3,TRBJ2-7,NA,CASSAEGTGSYEQYF,TGTGCCAGCAGCGCCGAGGGGACAGGCTCCTACGAGCAGTACTTC
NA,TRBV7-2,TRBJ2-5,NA,CASSLAPAGMYYLRQETQYF,TGTGCCAGCAGCTTAGCGCCGGCCGGGATGTACTATCTGCGGCAAGAGACCCAGTACTTC
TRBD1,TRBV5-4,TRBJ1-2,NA,CASSRTGGGADGYTF,TGTGCCAGCAGCCGCACAGGGGGGGGCGCTGATGGCTACACCTTC
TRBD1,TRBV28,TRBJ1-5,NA,CASSPPGGEGSNQPQHF,TGTGCCAGCAGTCCTCCAGGGGGCGAAGGGAGCAATCAGCCCCAGCATTTT
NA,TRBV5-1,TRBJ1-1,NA,CASRLSGTEAFF,TGCGCCAGCAGGCTCTCGGGGACTGAAGCTTTCTTT
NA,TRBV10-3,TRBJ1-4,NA,CAISESGPGAGGEKLFF,TGTGCCATCAGTGAGTCCGGCCCAGGGGCGGGAGGTGAAAAACTGTTTTTT
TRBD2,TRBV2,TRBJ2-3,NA,CASRGGGAPDTQYF,TGTGCCAGCAGGGGCGGGGGGGCCCCAGATACGCAGTATTTT
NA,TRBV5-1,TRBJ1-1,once,CASTRTLGGLNTEAFF,TGCGCCAGCACACGAACTCTGGGTGGGCTGAACACTGAAGCTTTCTTT
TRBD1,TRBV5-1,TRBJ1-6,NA,CASSLVTGQDRNSPLHF,TGCGCCAGCAGCTTGGTAACTGGACAGGATCGTAATTCACCCCTCCACTTT
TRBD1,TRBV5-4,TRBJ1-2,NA,CASSFWDRRTYGYTF,TGTGCCAGCAGCTTCTGGGACAGGCGAACCTATGGCTACACCTTC
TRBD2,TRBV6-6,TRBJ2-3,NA,CASSYPDRETSGNTDTQYF,TGTGCCAGCAGCTATCCGGACAGGGAGACTAGCGGGAACACAGATACGCAGTATTTT
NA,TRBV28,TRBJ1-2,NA,CASSTGNYGYTF,TGTGCCAGCAGTACGGGAAACTATGGCTACACCTTC
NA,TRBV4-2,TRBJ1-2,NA,CASSQDRAGLGGYTF,TGTGCCAGCAGCCAAGATAGGGCAGGGTTAGGTGGCTACACCTTC
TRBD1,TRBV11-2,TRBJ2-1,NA,CASRRTGYNEQFF,TGTGCCAGCAGACGGACAGGCTACAATGAGCAGTTCTTC
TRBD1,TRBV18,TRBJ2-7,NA,CASSPNLQGALGSYEQYF,TGTGCCAGCTCACCCAATTTACAGGGGGCGTTGGGGTCCTACGAGCAGTACTTC
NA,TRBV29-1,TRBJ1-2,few,CSVGGGSDYGYTF,TGCAGCGTTGGGGGGGGCAGTGACTATGGCTACACCTTC
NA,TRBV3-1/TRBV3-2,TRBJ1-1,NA,CASSQGGHTEAFF,TGTGCCAGCAGCCAGGGAGGACACACTGAAGCTTTCTTT
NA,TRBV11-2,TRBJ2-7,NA,CASSLGRRFEQYF,TGTGCCAGCAGCTTAGGCCGGAGGTTCGAGCAGTACTTC
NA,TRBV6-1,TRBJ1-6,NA,CASSDRGGKTLHF,TGTGCCAGCAGTGACAGGGGTGGAAAAACCCTCCACTTT
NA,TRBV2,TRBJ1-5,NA,CASNRDNQPQHF,TGTGCCAGCAACCGGGACAATCAGCCCCAGCATTTT
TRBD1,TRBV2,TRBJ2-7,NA,CASSFDNRGHEQYF,TGTGCCAGCAGCTTCGATAACAGGGGACACGAGCAGTACTTC
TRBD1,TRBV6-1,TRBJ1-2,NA,CASSEASGQNNYGYTF,TGTGCCAGCAGTGAAGCGTCGGGACAGAATAACTATGGCTACACCTTC